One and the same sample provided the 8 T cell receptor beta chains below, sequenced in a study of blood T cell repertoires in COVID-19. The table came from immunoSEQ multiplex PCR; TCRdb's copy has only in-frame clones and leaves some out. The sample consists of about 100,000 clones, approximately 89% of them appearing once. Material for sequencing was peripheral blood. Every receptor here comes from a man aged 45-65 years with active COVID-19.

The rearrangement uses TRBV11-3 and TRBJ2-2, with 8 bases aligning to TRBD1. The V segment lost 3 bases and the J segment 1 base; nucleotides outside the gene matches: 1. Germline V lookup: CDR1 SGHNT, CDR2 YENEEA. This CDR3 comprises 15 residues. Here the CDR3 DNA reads TGTGCCAGCAGCTTGACAGGGGTGAACACCGGGGAGCTGTTTTTT. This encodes CASSLTGVNTGELFF.

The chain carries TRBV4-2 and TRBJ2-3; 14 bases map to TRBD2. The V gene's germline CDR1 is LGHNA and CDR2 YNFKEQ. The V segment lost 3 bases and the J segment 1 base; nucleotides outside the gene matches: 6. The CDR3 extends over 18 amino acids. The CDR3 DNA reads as TGTGCCAGCAGCCATAAGACTAGCGGGGGGGCCGGCACAGATACGCAGTATTTT. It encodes CASSHKTSGGAGTDTQYF.

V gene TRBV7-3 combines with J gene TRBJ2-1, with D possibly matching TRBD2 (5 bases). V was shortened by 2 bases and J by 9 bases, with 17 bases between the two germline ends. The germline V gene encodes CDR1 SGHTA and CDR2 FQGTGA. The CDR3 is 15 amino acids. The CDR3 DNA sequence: TGTGCCAGCAGCTTAGTCCTAGCTGGTATTAGTGAGCAGTTCTTC. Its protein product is CASSLVLAGISEQFF.

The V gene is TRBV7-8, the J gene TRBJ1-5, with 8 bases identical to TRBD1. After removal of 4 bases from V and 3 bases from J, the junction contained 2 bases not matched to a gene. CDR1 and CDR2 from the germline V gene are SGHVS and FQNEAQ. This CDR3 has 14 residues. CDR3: CASSYRGANQPQHF. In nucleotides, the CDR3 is TGTGCCAGCAGCTACAGGGGGGCCAATCAGCCCCAGCATTTT.

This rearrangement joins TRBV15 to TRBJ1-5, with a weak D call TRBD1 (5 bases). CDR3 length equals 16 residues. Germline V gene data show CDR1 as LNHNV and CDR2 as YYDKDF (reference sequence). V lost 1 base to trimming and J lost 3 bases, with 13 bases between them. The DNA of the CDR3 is TGTGCCACCAGCAGAGCCGGGGGGACGAACAATCAGCCCCAGCATTTT. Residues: CATSRAGGTNNQPQHF. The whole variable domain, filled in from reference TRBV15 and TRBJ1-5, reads DAMVIQNPRYQVTQFGKPVTLSCSQTLNHNVMYWYQQKSSQAPKLLFHYYDKDFNNEADTPDNFQSRRPNTSFCFLDIRSPGLGDTAMYLCATSRAGGTNNQPQHFGDGTRLSIL.

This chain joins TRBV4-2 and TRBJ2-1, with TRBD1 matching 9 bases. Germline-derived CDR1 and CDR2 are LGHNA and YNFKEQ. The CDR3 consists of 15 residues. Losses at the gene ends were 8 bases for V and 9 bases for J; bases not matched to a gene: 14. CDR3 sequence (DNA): TGTGCCAGCGGACACCGGGACAGGGTATTGAGTGAGCAGTTCTTC. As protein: CASGHRDRVLSEQFF.

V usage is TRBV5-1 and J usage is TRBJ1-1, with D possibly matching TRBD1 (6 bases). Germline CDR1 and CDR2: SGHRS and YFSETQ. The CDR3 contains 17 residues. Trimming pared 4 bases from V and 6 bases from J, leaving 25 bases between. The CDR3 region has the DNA TGCGCCAGCAGCCGCATTAAGGACAGCAATCTTGGGGCTGAAGCTTTCTTT. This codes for CASSRIKDSNLGAEAFF.

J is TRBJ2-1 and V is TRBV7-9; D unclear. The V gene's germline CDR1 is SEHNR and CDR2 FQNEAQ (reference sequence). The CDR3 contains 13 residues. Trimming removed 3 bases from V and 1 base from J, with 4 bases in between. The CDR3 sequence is CASSFRSYNEQFF. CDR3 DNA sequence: TGTGCCAGCAGCTTCCGTTCCTACAATGAGCAGTTCTTC.